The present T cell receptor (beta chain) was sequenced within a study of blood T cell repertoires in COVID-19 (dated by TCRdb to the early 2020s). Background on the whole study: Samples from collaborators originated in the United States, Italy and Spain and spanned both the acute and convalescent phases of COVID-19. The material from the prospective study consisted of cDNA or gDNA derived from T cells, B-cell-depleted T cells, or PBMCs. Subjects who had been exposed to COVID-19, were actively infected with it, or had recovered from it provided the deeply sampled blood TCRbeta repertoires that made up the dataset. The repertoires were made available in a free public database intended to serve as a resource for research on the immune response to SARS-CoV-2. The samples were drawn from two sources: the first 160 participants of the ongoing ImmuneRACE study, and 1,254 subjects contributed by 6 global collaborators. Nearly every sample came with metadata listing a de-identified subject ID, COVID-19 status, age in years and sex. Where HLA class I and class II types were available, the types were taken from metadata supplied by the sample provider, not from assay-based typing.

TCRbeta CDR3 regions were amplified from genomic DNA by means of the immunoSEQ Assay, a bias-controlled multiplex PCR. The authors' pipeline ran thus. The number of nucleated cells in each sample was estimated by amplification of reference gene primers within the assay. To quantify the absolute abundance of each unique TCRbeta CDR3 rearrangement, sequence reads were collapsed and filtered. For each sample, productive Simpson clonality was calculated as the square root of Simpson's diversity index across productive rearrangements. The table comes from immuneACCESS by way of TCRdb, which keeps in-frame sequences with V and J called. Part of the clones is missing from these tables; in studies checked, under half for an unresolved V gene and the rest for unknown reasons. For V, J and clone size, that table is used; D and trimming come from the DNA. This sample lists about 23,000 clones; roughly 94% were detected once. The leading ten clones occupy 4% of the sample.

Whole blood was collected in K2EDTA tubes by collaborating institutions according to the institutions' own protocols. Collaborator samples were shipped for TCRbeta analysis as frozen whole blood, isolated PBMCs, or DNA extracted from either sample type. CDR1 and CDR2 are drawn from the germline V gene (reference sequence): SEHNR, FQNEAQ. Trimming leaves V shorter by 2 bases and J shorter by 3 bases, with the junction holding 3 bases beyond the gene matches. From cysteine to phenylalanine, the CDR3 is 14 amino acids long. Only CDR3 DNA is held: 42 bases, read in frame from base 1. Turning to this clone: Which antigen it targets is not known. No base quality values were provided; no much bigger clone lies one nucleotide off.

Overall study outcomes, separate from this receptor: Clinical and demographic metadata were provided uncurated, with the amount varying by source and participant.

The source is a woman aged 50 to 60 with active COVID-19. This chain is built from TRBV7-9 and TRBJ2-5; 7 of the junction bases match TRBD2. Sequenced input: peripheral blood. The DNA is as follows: TGTGCCAGCAGCTTATGGGGGGGGGAAGAGACCCAGTACTTC. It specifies CASSLWGGEETQYF.